The 10 T cell receptor beta chains below come from one sample, sequenced in a study of T cell responses to AZD1222 COVID-19 vaccine. Produced via immunoSEQ multiplex PCR; TCRdb's table is partial and in-frame only. The sample has tens of thousands of clones, 89% seen once. Sequencing used peripheral blood, obtained on day 0 of AZD1222 vaccination. All receptors come from an adult in good health.

The chain is built from TRBV18 and TRBJ1-2; no reliable D call. There are 14 residues in the CDR3. Germline V gene data show CDR1 as KGHSH and CDR2 as LQKENI. The germline V and J ends were trimmed by 6 bases and 2 bases, with 13 bases remaining between them. The CDR3 sequence is CASSSRTGNYGYTF. CDR3 nucleotides: TGTGCCAGCTCCTCGCGGACGGGAAACTATGGCTACACCTTC.

This clone was seen a single time. This chain links TRBV10-1 with TRBJ2-5; TRBD2 agrees at 7 bases. The CDR3 spans 15 residues. J was trimmed by 4 bases and V by 6 bases; bases with no gene match: 11. Germline V gene data show CDR1 as WNHNN and CDR2 as SYGVQD (reference sequence). The CDR3 region is CASSPQGSGGETQYF. For the CDR3, the DNA is TGCGCCAGCAGCCCTCAAGGCTCGGGGGGAGAGACCCAGTACTTC.

The chain employs TRBV11-3 and TRBJ2-2, with TRBD1 matching 7 bases. There are 15 residues in the CDR3. CDR1 and CDR2 (germline): SGHNT, YENEEA. The V gene end was trimmed by 5 bases and the J gene end by 4 bases; junction bases not matched to a gene: 7. The CDR3 DNA follows: TGTGCCAGCAGCCCGCGACAGGGTGGCACCGGGGAGCTGTTTTTT. Translating it yields CASSPRQGGTGELFF. Supplemented by reference TRBV11-3 and TRBJ2-2, the full variable domain reads EAGVVQSPRYKIIEKKQPVAFWCNPISGHNTLYWYLQNLGQGPELLIRYENEEAVDDSQLPKDRFSAERLKGVDSTLKIQPAELGDSAVYLCASSPRQGGTGELFFGEGSRLTVL.

The chain links TRBV19 to TRBJ1-1; possibly TRBD1 for D (5 bases). Per the germline V gene, CDR1 is LNHDA and CDR2 is SQIVND (reference sequence). The CDR3 length is 14 residues. Trimming took off 7 bases at V and 0 bases at J, with 12 bases between the two ends. CDR3: CASTPGTVNTEAFF. The CDR3 bases are TGTGCCAGTACCCCCGGGACGGTGAACACTGAAGCTTTCTTT.

The V and J genes are TRBV27 and TRBJ2-2; 8 bases fit TRBD2. The CDR3 is 13 residues long. CDR1 is MNHEY and CDR2 is SMNVEV in the germline V gene (reference sequence). The ends lost 8 bases at V and 7 bases at J; junction bases unmatched: 6. The chain's CDR3 is CASGEREYGELFF. The CDR3 DNA is TGTGCCAGCGGTGAGCGGGAGTACGGGGAGCTGTTTTTT.

The V gene is TRBV6-5, the J gene TRBJ2-1; D is ambiguous. This CDR3 is built from 15 residues. Germline V CDR1 and CDR2: MNHEY, SVGAGI. Trimming took off 6 bases at V and 4 bases at J, with 16 bases between the two ends. CDR3: CASSNHPSEYNEQFF. In DNA form, the CDR3 reads TGTGCCAGCAGCAACCACCCGTCGGAGTACAATGAGCAGTTCTTC.

The CDR3 spells CASSIIRDQPQHF. The CDR3 DNA reads as TGTGCCAGCAGCATCATCCGGGATCAGCCCCAGCATTTT. The chain combines TRBV7-8 with TRBJ1-5; D call uncertain. This CDR3 has 13 residues. With 5 bases removed from V and 5 bases from J, the gap between germline ends came to 10 bases. Germline V gene lookup returns CDR1 SGHVS and CDR2 FQNEAQ.

The chain employs TRBV5-1 and TRBJ2-5, with 8 bases fitting TRBD1. Per the germline V gene, CDR1 is SGHRS and CDR2 is YFSETQ. The trim removed 4 bases at V and 1 base at J, leaving 9 bases unmatched. The length of the CDR3 is 16 residues. The CDR3 DNA reads TGCGCCAGCAGCCCGCAGGGGGCTACCAGCCAAGAGACCCAGTACTTC. It yields the protein CASSPQGATSQETQYF.

The chain carries TRBV6-4 and TRBJ2-4; the D is unclear. CDR1 is MRHNA, CDR2 SNTAGT, per germline. This CDR3 is built from 18 residues. Trimming shortened V by 0 bases and J by 1 base, and 16 bases separated the two germline ends. CDR3: CASSDSPRSLEAKNIQYF. The CDR3 DNA reads as TGTGCCAGCAGTGACTCCCCCCGGAGTCTGGAGGCCAAAAACATTCAGTACTTC.

V gene TRBV5-8 combines with J gene TRBJ2-3; no reliable D call. Trimming left V 2 bases short and J 0 bases short, with 10 bases between. The CDR3 loop spans 15 amino acids. Germline CDR1 is SGHTS and CDR2 is YDEGEE. CDR3 sequence (DNA): TGTGCCAGCAGCTTAGGCGGCCTTAGCACAGATACGCAGTATTTT. Amino acid sequence: CASSLGGLSTDTQYF.